Listed here are 5 T cell receptor beta chains from one sample, sequenced in a study of T cell repertoires in cytomegalovirus infection. MiXCR, applied by TCRdb to the reads, yields one record per CDR3 protein. This sample yields 400,000 or so distinct CDR3 sequences, of which 31% are seen a single time; approximately 13% belongs to the top ten. Sequenced: PBMCs. The source is a human donor in good health (CMV status not recorded). Some clones in this sample may be carry-over from other donors' samples.

A note on this clonotype: Sequence at one end of the junction differs from germline and may be a read error. The chain couples TRBV7-3 to TRBJ2-1, with no clear D. Germline loops: CDR1 SGHTA, CDR2 FQGTGA. There are 14 residues in the CDR3. The DNA of the CDR3 is TGTTCCAGCAGCTTAACGGCAGCCTACAATGAGCAGTTCTTC. Protein product: CSSSLTAAYNEQFF. The full variable domain, completed using reference TRBV7-3 and TRBJ2-1, is GAGVSQTPSNKVTEKGKYVELRCDPISGHTALYWYRQSLGQGPEFLIYFQGTGAADDSGLPNDRFFAVRPEGSVSTLKIQRTERGDSAVYLCSSSLTAAYNEQFFGPGTRLTVL.

The chain joins TRBV11-2 to TRBJ2-5; the match to TRBD2 covers 11 bases. V lost 4 bases, J lost 5 bases, and 9 bases stayed unmatched. This CDR3 spans 16 amino acids. In germline, CDR1 is SGHAT, CDR2 FQNNGV. This CDR3 is CASSSRLAGPGETQYF. In DNA, the CDR3 is TGTGCCAGCAGCTCAAGACTAGCGGGGCCGGGGGAGACCCAGTACTTC.

V gene TRBV7-2 combines with J gene TRBJ2-2, with TRBD2 matching over 11 bases. This CDR3 comprises 16 residues. Losses at the gene ends were 5 bases for V and 7 bases for J; bases not matched to a gene: 9. The germline CDR1 and CDR2 sequences are SGHTA and FQGNSA. For the CDR3, the DNA is TGTGCCAGCAGCCCTATAGCGGGGGGGCTGATCGGGGAGCTGTTTTTT. Translation: CASSPIAGGLIGELFF.

With respect to this clonotype: A read error may account for a junction end that differs from germline. The chain carries TRBV28 and TRBJ2-3, with D possibly being TRBD1 (5 bases). CDR1 is MDHEN, CDR2 SYDVKM, per germline. CDR3 length: 14 amino acids. CDR3: CASSLQGTTDTQSF. The DNA of the CDR3 is TGTGCCAGCAGTTTACAGGGAACTACAGATACGCAGTCTTTT.

The J gene is TRBJ2-7, the V gene TRBV20-1; 10 bases line up with TRBD1. This CDR3 region has 12 residues. The germline V gene has CDR1 DFQATT and CDR2 SNEGSKA (reference sequence). With 6 bases clipped from V and 5 bases from J, the junction kept 4 bases outside the gene matches. The CDR3 DNA follows: TGCAGTGCACGGGACAGGGGTAACGAGCAGTACTTC. As protein: CSARDRGNEQYF.